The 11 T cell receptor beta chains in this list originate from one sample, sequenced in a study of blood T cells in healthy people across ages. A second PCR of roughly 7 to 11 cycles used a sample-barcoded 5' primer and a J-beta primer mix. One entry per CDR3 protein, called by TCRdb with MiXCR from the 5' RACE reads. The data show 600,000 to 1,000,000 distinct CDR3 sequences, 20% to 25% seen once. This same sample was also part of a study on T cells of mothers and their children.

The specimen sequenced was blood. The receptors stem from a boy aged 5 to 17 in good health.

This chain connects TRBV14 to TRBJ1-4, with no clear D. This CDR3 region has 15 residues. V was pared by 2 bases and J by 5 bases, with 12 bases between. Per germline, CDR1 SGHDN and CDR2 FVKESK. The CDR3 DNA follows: TGTGCCAGCAGCCAACAGACGGGCTTCAATGAAAAACTGTTTTTT. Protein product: CASSQQTGFNEKLFF.

Here the CDR3 reads CASSFGLAGGPGEQFF. CDR3 DNA sequence: TGTGCCAGCAGTTTCGGACTAGCGGGGGGGCCTGGTGAGCAGTTCTTC. This chain connects TRBV12-3 or TRBV12-4 to TRBJ2-1; 15 bases fit TRBD2. Trimming cost V 3 bases and J 9 bases; bases outside gene matches: 6. The CDR3 totals 16 residues.

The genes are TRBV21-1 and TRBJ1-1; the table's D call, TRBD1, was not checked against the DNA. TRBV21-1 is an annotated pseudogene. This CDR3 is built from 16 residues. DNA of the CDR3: TGTGCCAGCAGCAAAGGGAAGGACAGGGGAGGCACTGAAGCTTTCTTT. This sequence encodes CASSKGKDRGGTEAFF.

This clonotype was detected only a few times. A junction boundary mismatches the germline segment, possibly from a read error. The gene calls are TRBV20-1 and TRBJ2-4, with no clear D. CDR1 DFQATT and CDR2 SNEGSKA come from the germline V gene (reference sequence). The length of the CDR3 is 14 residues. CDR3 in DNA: TGCAGTGCGACGCGTGACATAGCCAAAAACATTCAGTGCTTC. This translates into CSATRDIAKNIQCF.

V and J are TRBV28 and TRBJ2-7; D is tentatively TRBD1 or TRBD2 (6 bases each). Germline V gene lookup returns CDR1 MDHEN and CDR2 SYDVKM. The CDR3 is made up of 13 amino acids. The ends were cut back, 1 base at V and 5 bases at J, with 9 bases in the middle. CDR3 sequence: CASSLLGGDEQYF. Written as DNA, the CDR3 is TGTGCCAGCAGTTTATTGGGGGGCGACGAGCAGTACTTC.

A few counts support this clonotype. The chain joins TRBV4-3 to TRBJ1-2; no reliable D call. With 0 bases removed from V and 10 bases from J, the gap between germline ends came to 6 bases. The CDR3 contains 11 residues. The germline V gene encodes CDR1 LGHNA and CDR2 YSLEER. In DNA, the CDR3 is TGCGCCAGCAGCCAAGATGCTTACTACACCTTC. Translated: CASSQDAYYTF.

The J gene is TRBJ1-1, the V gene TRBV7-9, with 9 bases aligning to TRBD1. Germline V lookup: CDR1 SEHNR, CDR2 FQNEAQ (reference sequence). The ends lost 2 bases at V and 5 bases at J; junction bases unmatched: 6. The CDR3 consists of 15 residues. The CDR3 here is CASSLRQGVDTEAFF. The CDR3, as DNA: TGTGCCAGCAGCTTAAGACAGGGGGTTGATACTGAAGCTTTCTTT. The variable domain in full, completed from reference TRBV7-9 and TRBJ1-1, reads DTGVSQNPRHKITKRGQNVTFRCDPISEHNRLYWYRQTLGQGPEFLTYFQNEAQLEKSRLLSDRFSAERPKGSFSTLEIQRTEQGDSAMYLCASSLRQGVDTEAFFGQGTRLTVV.

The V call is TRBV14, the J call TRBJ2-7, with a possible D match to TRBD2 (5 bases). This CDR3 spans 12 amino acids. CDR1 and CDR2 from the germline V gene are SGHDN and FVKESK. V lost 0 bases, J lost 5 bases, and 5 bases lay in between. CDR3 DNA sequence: TGTGCCAGCAGCCAAGACGGGGACGAGCAGTACTTC. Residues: CASSQDGDEQYF.

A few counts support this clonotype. The CDR3, as DNA: TGTGCCAGCAGTCCTAGACTAGCGGGGGGATCCTACGAGCAGTACTTC. This gives the protein CASSPRLAGGSYEQYF. The chain uses TRBV6-6 and TRBJ2-5; 13 bases agree with TRBD2. The DNA end is more similar to TRBJ2-7, so the J call may be wrong. This CDR3 is 16 amino acids long. Germline CDR1 MNHNY, CDR2 SVGAGI (reference sequence).

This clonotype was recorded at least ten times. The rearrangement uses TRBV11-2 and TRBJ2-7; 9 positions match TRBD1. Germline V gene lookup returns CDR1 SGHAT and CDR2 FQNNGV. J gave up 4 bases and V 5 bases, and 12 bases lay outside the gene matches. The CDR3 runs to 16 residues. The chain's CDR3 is CASSPGQGSIVYEQYF. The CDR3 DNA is TGTGCCAGCAGCCCAGGACAGGGGTCGATTGTTTACGAGCAGTACTTC.

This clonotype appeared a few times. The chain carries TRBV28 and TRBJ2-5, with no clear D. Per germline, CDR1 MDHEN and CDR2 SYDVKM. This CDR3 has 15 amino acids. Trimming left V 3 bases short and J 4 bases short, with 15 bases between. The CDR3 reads CASSFNNLAAETQYF. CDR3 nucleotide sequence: TGTGCCAGCAGTTTTAACAACCTGGCGGCAGAGACCCAGTACTTC.